Below are 6 T cell receptor beta chains sequenced from a single sample in a study of shared clonotypes between healthy human individuals (dated by TCRdb to the early 2020s). CD8 naive samples consisted of CD45RO-negative cells that were positively selected for CCR7, yielding a CD45RA+CCR7+ population without TemRA cells. The library was made by the immunoSEQ multiplex PCR assay. The source is immuneACCESS, and TCRdb retained only in-frame sequences with V and J called. Part of the clones is not carried over; for the studies checked, unresolved V genes explain less than half of this, and the remainder is unexplained. The sample table records under 850,000 clones; about 92% of these occur just once. The top ten hold 24% of the sample. Sequencing was performed on naive CD8+ T cells sorted from blood. Per the publication, the cell subset or site label means: CD45RA+CCR7+. The receptors derive from a young man in good health.

The gene calls are TRBV10-2 and TRBJ2-7; D call uncertain. V was cut by 4 bases and J by 4 bases, with 5 bases left in between. The V gene's germline CDR1 is WSHSY and CDR2 SAAADI. This CDR3 region has 11 residues. CDR3 nucleotides: TGCGCCAGCAGTGTGCTTTACGAGCAGTACTTC. This codes for CASSVLYEQYF.

The chain uses TRBV7-2 and TRBJ2-7; TRBD1 aligns across 8 bases. Germline trimming cut 2 bases from V and 7 bases from J; bases unmatched to any gene: 10. The germline V gene has CDR1 SGHTA and CDR2 FQGNSA. The CDR3 loop spans 15 amino acids. DNA of the CDR3: TGTGCCAGCAGCTTATCCGTCCAGGGGGCAGGGGAGCAGTACTTC. Translated, it gives CASSLSVQGAGEQYF.

The J gene is TRBJ2-1, the V gene TRBV7-2, with no clear D. From germline, CDR1 is SGHTA and CDR2 FQGNSA. This CDR3 region has 16 residues. V lost 0 bases and J 4 bases, leaving 13 bases between the germline ends. In nucleotides, the CDR3 is TGTGCCAGCAGCTTAGCCCTCAACAACTTATACAATGAGCAGTTCTTC. Its translation: CASSLALNNLYNEQFF.

A single count supports this clone. The chain links TRBV29-1 to TRBJ2-2; the D gene is possibly TRBD2 (5 bases). This CDR3 has 15 residues. Germline V gene lookup returns CDR1 SQVTM and CDR2 ANQGSEA. The germline V and J ends were trimmed by 3 bases and 1 base, with 12 bases remaining between them. This CDR3 is CSVEVDGGNTGELFF. In nucleotides, the CDR3 is TGCAGCGTTGAGGTTGACGGAGGGAACACCGGGGAGCTGTTTTTT.

The J gene is TRBJ1-5, the V gene TRBV28; D not resolved. The length of the CDR3 is 12 residues. Germline values: CDR1 MDHEN, CDR2 SYDVKM. Trimming pared 2 bases from V and 5 bases from J, leaving 4 bases between. The CDR3 reads CASSLQDQPQHF. Written as DNA, the CDR3 is TGTGCCAGCAGTTTACAGGATCAGCCCCAGCATTTT. Full variable domain (outside the CDR3, taken from reference TRBV28 and TRBJ1-5): DVKVTQSSRYLVKRTGEKVFLECVQDMDHENMFWYRQDPGLGLRLIYFSYDVKMKEKGDIPEGYSVSREKKERFSLILESASTNQTSMYLCASSLQDQPQHFGDGTRLSIL.

The genes are TRBV6-5 and TRBJ2-1; D is perhaps TRBD2 (6 bases). Germline CDR1 and CDR2: MNHEY and SVGAGI. The CDR3 spans 12 residues. Between the trimmed V and J ends, which lost 6 bases and 10 bases, there was a span of 13 bases. This CDR3 reads CASSLLAGEQFF. CDR3 coding DNA: TGTGCCAGCAGCCTACTAGCTGGGGAGCAGTTCTTC.